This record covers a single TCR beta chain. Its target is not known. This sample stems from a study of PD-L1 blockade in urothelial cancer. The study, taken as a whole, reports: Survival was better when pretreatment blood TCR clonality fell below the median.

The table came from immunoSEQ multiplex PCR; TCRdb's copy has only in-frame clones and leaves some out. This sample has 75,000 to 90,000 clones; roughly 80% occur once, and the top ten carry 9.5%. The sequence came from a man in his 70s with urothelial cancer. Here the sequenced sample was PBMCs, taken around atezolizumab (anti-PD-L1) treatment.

The CDR3: CASSHLTPGTGELFF. The CDR3 coding sequence is TGTGCCAGCAGCCATCTGACCCCGGGGACCGGGGAGCTGTTTTTT. The chain has TRBV14 and TRBJ2-2; D may be TRBD2 (5 bases). Germline V CDR1 and CDR2: SGHDN, FVKESK. With 3 bases removed from V and 5 bases from J, the gap between germline ends came to 13 bases. The CDR3 extends over 15 amino acids.